A single sample gave rise to the 13 T cell receptor beta chains below, sequenced in a study of PD-L1 blockade in urothelial cancer. TCRdb keeps only in-frame clones here, not all; method: immunoSEQ multiplex PCR. The repertoire includes 40,000 or so clones, approximately 90% of them detected once, and 10% to 12% sits in the top ten. The time point: pretreatment peripheral blood. Sequenced here: PBMCs, sampled around atezolizumab (anti-PD-L1) treatment. Receptors were obtained from a woman aged 55-70 years with urothelial cancer.

This clone has only one observation. The rearrangement links TRBV19 to TRBJ2-1, with TRBD2 matching over 13 bases. CDR1 is LNHDA, CDR2 SQIVND, per germline (reference sequence). The V and J ends lost 6 bases and 6 bases, in that order; junction bases with no gene match: 5. This CDR3 is 15 amino acids long. As DNA, the CDR3 is TGTGCCAGTAGACGTACTAGCGGGAGGGCCAATGAGCAGTTCTTC. Its translation: CASRRTSGRANEQFF. The full variable domain, in which reference TRBV19 and TRBJ2-1 provide the parts outside the CDR3, is DGGITQSPKYLFRKEGQNVTLSCEQNLNHDAMYWYRQDPGQGLRLIYYSQIVNDFQKGDIAEGYSVSREKKESFPLTVTSAQKNPTAFYLCASRRTSGRANEQFFGPGTRLTVL.

This chain uses TRBV19 with TRBJ1-2, with TRBD1 identical over 8 bases. V lost 0 bases to trimming and J lost 8 bases; unmatched junction nucleotides: 8. The CDR3 has 15 amino acids. CDR1 LNHDA and CDR2 SQIVND come from the germline V gene (reference sequence). In DNA, the CDR3 is TGTGCCAGTAGTATAGATCCCTCAGGGGGCGACGGCTACACCTTC. Translated: CASSIDPSGGDGYTF.

V usage is TRBV5-6 and J usage is TRBJ2-4; the match to TRBD2 covers 7 bases. Germline CDR1 reads SGHDT; CDR2 reads YYEEEE. CDR3 length: 16 amino acids. The V segment lost 0 bases and the J segment 1 base; nucleotides outside the gene matches: 4. The CDR3 DNA reads as TGTGCCAGCAGCTTGGTGACGGGAGGCGCCAAAAACATTCAGTACTTC. Translated: CASSLVTGGAKNIQYF.

This sequence joins TRBV7-2 and TRBJ2-6; 7 bases align to TRBD1. J was trimmed by 4 bases and V by 6 bases; bases with no gene match: 6. CDR3 length: 15 residues. Germline assignment: CDR1 SGHTA and CDR2 FQGNSA. This CDR3 is CASSKGAEGANVLTF. CDR3 nucleotide sequence: TGTGCCAGCAGTAAGGGGGCGGAGGGGGCCAACGTCCTGACTTTC. Complete variable domain (other parts from reference TRBV7-2 and TRBJ2-6): GAGVSQSPSNKVTEKGKDVELRCDPISGHTALYWYRQSLGQGLEFLIYFQGNSAPDKSGLPSDRFSAERTGGSVSTLTIQRTQQEDSAVYLCASSKGAEGANVLTFGAGSRLTVL.

The chain recombines TRBV13 with TRBJ2-3; 7 nucleotides line up with TRBD2. Trimming removed 4 bases from V and 0 bases from J; junction bases left unmatched: 7. There are 16 residues in the CDR3. Germline CDR1 is PRHDT and CDR2 is FYEKMQ (reference sequence). The CDR3 loop is CASSSEGGGSTDTQYF. The CDR3 DNA reads TGTGCCAGCAGCTCCGAGGGCGGGGGTAGCACAGATACGCAGTATTTT.

The rearrangement links TRBV4-3 to TRBJ1-1; 8 nucleotides match TRBD1. Germline loops: CDR1 LGHNA, CDR2 YSLEER. The length of the CDR3 is 15 residues. The V segment lost 0 bases and the J segment 5 bases; nucleotides outside the gene matches: 5. For the CDR3, the DNA is TGCGCCAGCAGCCAAGATCGTCAGGGGGCGACTGAAGCTTTCTTT. Protein product: CASSQDRQGATEAFF.

The chain recombines TRBV14 with TRBJ2-7; 11 nucleotides match TRBD2. Unmatched junction bases numbered 11, after V lost 4 bases and J lost 6 bases. Germline V gene sequence: CDR1 SGHDN, CDR2 FVKESK. CDR3 length: 16 residues. The CDR3 nucleotides read TGTGCCAGCAGCCGGCTTAGCGGGAGGGCCAATTCCGAGCAGTACTTC. It specifies CASSRLSGRANSEQYF.

This clone was observed a few times. This chain connects TRBV5-1 to TRBJ2-3; TRBD2 aligns across 7 bases. Germline lookup yields CDR1 SGHRS and CDR2 YFSETQ. The CDR3 length is 17 residues. J lost 2 bases, V lost 4 bases, and 13 bases had no gene match. This chain's CDR3 is CASSLALSGSFTDTQYF. Written as DNA, the CDR3 is TGCGCCAGCAGCCTCGCACTTAGCGGGTCTTTCACAGATACGCAGTATTTT.

This chain uses TRBV19 with TRBJ2-5, with 11 bases matching TRBD1. The germline V gene has CDR1 LNHDA and CDR2 SQIVND (reference sequence). The length of the CDR3 is 15 residues. V trimming: 4 bases; J trimming: 4 bases; junction bases outside the gene matches: 5. The CDR3 reads CASSNYGTGGETQYF. In DNA, the CDR3 is TGTGCCAGTAGTAACTACGGGACAGGGGGAGAGACCCAGTACTTC. The entire variable domain, with the rest obtained from reference TRBV19 and TRBJ2-5, is as follows: DGGITQSPKYLFRKEGQNVTLSCEQNLNHDAMYWYRQDPGQGLRLIYYSQIVNDFQKGDIAEGYSVSREKKESFPLTVTSAQKNPTAFYLCASSNYGTGGETQYFGPGTRLLVL.

This clone was counted once. CDR3 nucleotides: TGTGCCAGTTTCTCGGGAGCTCTACGGAATGAGCAGTTCTTC. As protein: CASFSGALRNEQFF. The chain carries TRBV28 and TRBJ2-1; D is perhaps TRBD2 (6 bases). Trimming removed 9 bases at V and 7 bases at J, with 19 bases between. The CDR3 is 14 amino acids. Germline V CDR1 and CDR2: MDHEN, SYDVKM.

The J gene is TRBJ2-7, the V gene TRBV7-9; 8 bases fit TRBD2. Germline V gives CDR1 SEHNR, CDR2 FQNEAQ (reference sequence). Germline trimming cut 1 base from V and 5 bases from J; bases unmatched to any gene: 7. The CDR3 is 15 residues long. CDR3 sequence reads: CASSLGAGGGNEQYF. CDR3 coding DNA: TGTGCCAGCAGCTTAGGGGCGGGAGGAGGCAACGAGCAGTACTTC.

The chain combines TRBV11-2 with TRBJ2-6; 7 bases map to TRBD1. Unmatched junction bases numbered 8, after V lost 7 bases and J lost 2 bases. Germline values: CDR1 SGHAT, CDR2 FQNNGV. This CDR3 comprises 16 residues. DNA of the CDR3: TGTGCCAGCACCAGACCCGGGACAGCTGGGGCCAACGTCCTGACTTTC. As protein: CASTRPGTAGANVLTF.

The rearrangement uses TRBV28 and TRBJ2-2; D gene uncertain. Germline V gives CDR1 MDHEN, CDR2 SYDVKM. The V gene lost 2 bases and the J gene lost 1 base, with 11 bases spanning the gap. This CDR3 contains 16 residues. The CDR3 DNA reads as TGTGCCAGCAGTTTAGGGTCAGCGAAGAACACCGGGGAGCTGTTTTTT. Protein product: CASSLGSAKNTGELFF.